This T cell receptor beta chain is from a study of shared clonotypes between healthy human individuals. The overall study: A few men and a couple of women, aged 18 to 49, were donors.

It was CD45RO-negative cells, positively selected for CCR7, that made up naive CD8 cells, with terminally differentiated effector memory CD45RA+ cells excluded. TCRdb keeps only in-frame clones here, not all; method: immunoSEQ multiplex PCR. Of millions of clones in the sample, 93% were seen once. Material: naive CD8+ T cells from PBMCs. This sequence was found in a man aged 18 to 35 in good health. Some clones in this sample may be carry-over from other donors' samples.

The CDR3 loop is CAISESGEGAHEQYF. The DNA for the CDR3 is TGTGCCATCAGTGAGTCGGGGGAAGGGGCCCACGAGCAGTACTTC. V is TRBV10-3 and J is TRBJ2-7; D assignment may be TRBD1 or TRBD2 (5 bases each). Trimming stripped 0 bases from V and 5 bases from J, with 14 bases between. This CDR3 has 15 residues. Germline assignment: CDR1 ENHRY and CDR2 SYGVKD.